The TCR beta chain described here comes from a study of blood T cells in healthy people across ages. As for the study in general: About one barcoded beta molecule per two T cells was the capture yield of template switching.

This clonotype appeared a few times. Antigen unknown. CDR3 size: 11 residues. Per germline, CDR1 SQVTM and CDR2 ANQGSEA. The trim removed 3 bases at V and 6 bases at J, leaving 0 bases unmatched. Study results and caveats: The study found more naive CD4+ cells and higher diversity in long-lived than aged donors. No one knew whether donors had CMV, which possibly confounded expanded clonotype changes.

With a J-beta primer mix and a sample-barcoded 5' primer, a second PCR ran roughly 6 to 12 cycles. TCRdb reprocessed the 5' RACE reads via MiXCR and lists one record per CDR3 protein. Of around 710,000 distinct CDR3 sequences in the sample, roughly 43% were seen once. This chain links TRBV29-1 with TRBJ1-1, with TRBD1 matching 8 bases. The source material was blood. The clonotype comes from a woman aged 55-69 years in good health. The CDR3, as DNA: TGCAGCGTTGACAGGGGGCCTGAAGCTTTCTTT. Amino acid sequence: CSVDRGPEAFF.